Listed here are 28 T cell receptor beta chains from one sample, sequenced in a study of blood T cell repertoires in COVID-19 (dated by TCRdb to about 2020). Libraries were made using the immunoSEQ multiplex PCR assay. TCRdb carries this immuneACCESS record with in-frame sequences only. Its versions omit some clonotypes, under half of them owing to an unresolved V gene in the studies checked, with the rest unexplained. In all, the sample holds fewer than 200,000 clones, and 84% of those were seen once. 7.5% to 9.5% of the sample comes from the top ten. Sequenced sample: peripheral blood. The receptors were sampled from a man aged 40-49 years who had recovered from COVID-19.

This rearrangement joins TRBV6-4 to TRBJ2-3, with TRBD2 as a possible D gene (5 bases). The CDR3 totals 13 residues. From germline, CDR1 is MRHNA and CDR2 SNTAGT. V lost 8 bases, J lost 3 bases, and 12 bases lay in between. The CDR3 region has the DNA TGTGCCAGCTCCGCAACGGGGACAGATACGCAGTATTTT. Translated: CASSATGTDTQYF.

The V call is TRBV6-5, the J call TRBJ2-3, with D perhaps TRBD2 (7 bases). The CDR3 extends over 15 amino acids. In germline, CDR1 is MNHEY, CDR2 SVGAGI. V gave up 2 bases and J gave up 4 bases, with 13 bases separating them. Here the CDR3 DNA reads TGTGCCAGCAGTTACGGGGGCGGGAGATCAGATACGCAGTATTTT. Its translation is CASSYGGGRSDTQYF.

This chain joins TRBV7-2 and TRBJ1-2; 7 positions agree with TRBD1. This CDR3 contains 16 residues. J lost 4 bases, V lost 2 bases, and 10 bases had no gene match. The germline gives CDR1 SGHTA, CDR2 FQGNSA. CDR3 in DNA: TGTGCCAGCAGCTTATCCGCGGGACAGTCCACCTATGGCTACACCTTC. Translating it yields CASSLSAGQSTYGYTF.

This clone was detected only a few times. The gene calls are TRBV3-1 (or the pseudogene TRBV3-2) and TRBJ1-1, with D maybe TRBD1 (5 bases). CDR1 is LGHDT, CDR2 YNNKEL, per germline (reference sequence). The V and J ends lost 4 bases and 4 bases respectively, with 7 bases between them. The CDR3 is 12 amino acids. The CDR3 sequence: CASSRGVTEAFF. As DNA, the CDR3 is TGTGCCAGCAGCCGGGGGGTCACTGAAGCTTTCTTT.

V is TRBV24-1 and J is TRBJ2-6; no clear D gene. Trimming removed 9 bases at V and 0 bases at J, with 8 bases between. This CDR3 region has 14 residues. CDR1 is KGHDR and CDR2 is SFDVKD in the germline V gene. The chain's CDR3 is CATARGSGANVLTF. The DNA of the CDR3 is TGTGCCACCGCTAGAGGCTCTGGGGCCAACGTCCTGACTTTC.

The chain joins TRBV14 to TRBJ2-1; D is perhaps TRBD1 (6 bases). The V end lost 0 bases, the J end lost 9 bases, and 18 bases lay between the germline ends. Germline-derived CDR1 and CDR2 are SGHDN and FVKESK. The CDR3 runs to 16 residues. The chain's CDR3 is CASSQEWGQYFGEQFF. The CDR3 DNA is TGTGCCAGCAGCCAAGAGTGGGGGCAGTATTTCGGTGAGCAGTTCTTC.

The J gene is TRBJ2-1, the V gene TRBV27, with TRBD2 matching over 13 bases. This CDR3 comprises 16 residues. The trim removed 7 bases at V and 5 bases at J, leaving 8 bases unmatched. Germline V CDR1 and CDR2: MNHEY, SMNVEV (reference sequence). CDR3 residues: CASTDRGLAGNNEQFF. Written as DNA, the CDR3 is TGTGCCAGCACCGACAGGGGACTAGCGGGAAACAATGAGCAGTTCTTC.

This chain uses TRBV4-3 with TRBJ2-7; 11 positions match TRBD2. Germline loops: CDR1 LGHNA, CDR2 YSLEER. The junction had 5 bases not matched to a gene; V was cut back by 0 bases and J by 4 bases. The CDR3 extends over 16 amino acids. CDR3 sequence: CASSQDLTSGTYEQYF. The CDR3 DNA sequence: TGCGCCAGCAGCCAAGATCTGACTAGCGGGACGTACGAGCAGTACTTC.

The chain combines TRBV7-9 with TRBJ1-2; 7 positions agree with TRBD1. Germline CDR1 and CDR2: SEHNR and FQNEAQ (reference sequence). The V segment lost 7 bases and the J segment 6 bases; nucleotides outside the gene matches: 8. CDR3 length: 13 residues. Here the CDR3 DNA reads TGTGCCAGCAACAGGGGCCAGCGTGATGGCTACACCTTC. It specifies CASNRGQRDGYTF.

V is TRBV4-1 and J is TRBJ2-1; maybe TRBD2 (5 bases). This CDR3 spans 15 amino acids. Germline CDR1 and CDR2: MGHRA and YSYEKL. Trimming took off 0 bases at V and 7 bases at J, with 13 bases between the two ends. The CDR3 loop reads CASSQERLNGNEQFF. The CDR3 DNA reads TGCGCCAGCAGCCAAGAACGACTAAACGGAAATGAGCAGTTCTTC.

This clone was counted at least ten times. The gene calls are TRBV6-1 and TRBJ1-1; D is unresolved. CDR1 and CDR2 from the germline V gene are MNHNS and SASEGT. The CDR3 is made up of 14 amino acids. Trimming cost V 3 bases and J 0 bases, with 8 bases left between them. In DNA, the CDR3 is TGTGCCAGCAGTGAGTGGGCCATGAACACTGAAGCTTTCTTT. Translation: CASSEWAMNTEAFF.

V gene TRBV7-2 combines with J gene TRBJ2-7; tentative D call: TRBD2 (6 bases). Deletions cut 5 bases from V and 2 bases from J, with 13 bases between. This CDR3 has 14 residues. Germline V gene sequence: CDR1 SGHTA, CDR2 FQGNSA. The CDR3 reads CASSPFGGTYEQYF. The CDR3 coding sequence is TGTGCCAGCAGCCCCTTCGGGGGTACCTACGAGCAGTACTTC. Supplemented by reference TRBV7-2 and TRBJ2-7, the full variable domain reads GAGVSQSPSNKVTEKGKDVELRCDPISGHTALYWYRQSLGQGLEFLIYFQGNSAPDKSGLPSDRFSAERTGGSVSTLTIQRTQQEDSAVYLCASSPFGGTYEQYFGPGTRLTVT.

The chain employs TRBV6-2 or TRBV6-3 and TRBJ2-3; 10 bases agree with TRBD2. CDR1 is MNHEY and CDR2 is SVGEGT in the germline V gene. The CDR3 contains 17 residues. The trim removed 5 bases at V and 0 bases at J, leaving 8 bases unmatched. Here the CDR3 DNA reads TGTGCCAGCAGTGAGGTTAGCGGGAGGCCCAGCACAGATACGCAGTATTTT. Translated, it gives CASSEVSGRPSTDTQYF.

This sequence joins TRBV7-2 and TRBJ2-2, with D possibly TRBD1 on 6 matching bases. This CDR3 spans 14 amino acids. Germline CDR1 is SGHTA and CDR2 is FQGNSA. The ends were cut back, 2 bases at V and 6 bases at J, with 10 bases in the middle. CDR3 region: CASSLLGAPGELFF. The DNA for the CDR3 is TGTGCCAGCAGCTTACTGGGGGCCCCCGGGGAGCTGTTTTTT.

This CDR3 reads CASSSGLAEQFF. The CDR3 DNA sequence: TGTGCCAGCAGCTCGGGACTAGCGGAGCAGTTCTTC. V and J are TRBV7-9 and TRBJ2-1; 10 positions agree with TRBD2. Trimming at V came to 4 bases and at J to 10 bases, leaving 1 base not matched to a gene. The CDR3 extends over 12 amino acids. Germline CDR1 and CDR2: SEHNR and FQNEAQ (reference sequence). The variable domain in full, completed from reference TRBV7-9 and TRBJ2-1, reads DTGVSQNPRHKITKRGQNVTFRCDPISEHNRLYWYRQTLGQGPEFLTYFQNEAQLEKSRLLSDRFSAERPKGSFSTLEIQRTEQGDSAMYLCASSSGLAEQFFGPGTRLTVL.

The chain carries TRBV9 and TRBJ2-7; no clear D gene. V was trimmed by 0 bases and J by 0 bases, leaving 7 bases between them. The CDR3 loop spans 14 amino acids. Germline CDR1 SGDLS, CDR2 YYNGEE. The CDR3 coding sequence is TGTGCCAGCAGCGTAGACGGTAACTCCTACGAGCAGTACTTC. Translated: CASSVDGNSYEQYF.

This clone was detected only a few times. The rearrangement uses TRBV19 and TRBJ2-7; possibly TRBD2 for D (5 bases). Germline V lookup: CDR1 LNHDA, CDR2 SQIVND (reference sequence). The V gene lost 6 bases and the J gene lost 7 bases, with 25 bases spanning the gap. The CDR3 spans 16 residues. In nucleotides, the CDR3 is TGTGCCAGTAGCCCTCGGGGTTGGCGGCCTCCGGAGGAGCAGTACTTC. Protein product: CASSPRGWRPPEEQYF.

The rearrangement uses TRBV5-6 and TRBJ2-2, with D uncertain. The CDR3 contains 12 residues. Germline V gene lookup returns CDR1 SGHDT and CDR2 YYEEEE. Deletions cut 5 bases from V and 7 bases from J, with 9 bases between. DNA for the CDR3: TGTGCCAGCAGTCGGGTTGACGGGGAGCTGTTTTTT. It yields the protein CASSRVDGELFF. Supplemented by reference TRBV5-6 and TRBJ2-2, the full variable domain reads DAGVTQSPTHLIKTRGQQVTLRCSPKSGHDTVSWYQQALGQGPQFIFQYYEEEERQRGNFPDRFSGHQFPNYSSELNVNALLLGDSALYLCASSRVDGELFFGEGSRLTVL.

The J gene is TRBJ2-7, the V gene TRBV7-8; D ambiguous. Per germline, CDR1 SGHVS and CDR2 FQNEAQ. V shed 1 base and J shed 1 base, with 5 bases lying between them. The CDR3 runs 13 residues. The CDR3 sequence: CASSLELSYEQYF. CDR3 coding DNA: TGTGCCAGCAGCTTAGAACTATCCTACGAGCAGTACTTC.

This chain uses TRBV27 with TRBJ2-3, with D hard to call. The V end lost 5 bases, the J end lost 7 bases, and 7 bases lay between the germline ends. The CDR3 is made up of 11 amino acids. Germline V gives CDR1 MNHEY, CDR2 SMNVEV (reference sequence). The DNA for the CDR3 is TGTGCCAGCAGTCAGTTAAATACGCAGTATTTT. Protein sequence: CASSQLNTQYF.

The genes are TRBV7-2 and TRBJ2-3; 10 bases map to TRBD2. Germline V gene data show CDR1 as SGHTA and CDR2 as FQGNSA. The CDR3 spans 16 residues. The trim removed 5 bases at V and 3 bases at J, leaving 8 bases unmatched. In DNA form, the CDR3 reads TGTGCCAGCAGCCAGGGACTAGCGCGAGGGACAGATACGCAGTATTTT. Its translation: CASSQGLARGTDTQYF.

Here the CDR3 reads CASKLGQGVTGELFF. CDR3 sequence (DNA): TGTGCCAGCAAGCTGGGACAGGGGGTAACCGGGGAGCTGTTTTTT. This sequence joins TRBV7-6 and TRBJ2-2, with 11 positions matching TRBD1. The CDR3 length is 15 residues. Germline trimming cut 7 bases from V and 5 bases from J; bases unmatched to any gene: 6. The germline CDR1 and CDR2 sequences are SGHVS and FNYEAQ.

DNA for the CDR3: TGTGCCAGCAGGAGGGGGTCAGACACTGAAGCTTTCTTT. It yields the protein CASRRGSDTEAFF. This chain connects TRBV5-8 to TRBJ1-1; the D gene is possibly TRBD1 (6 bases). V shed 5 bases and J shed 3 bases, with 11 bases lying between them. The CDR3 is 13 residues long. The germline CDR1 and CDR2 sequences are SGHTS and YDEGEE.

The chain employs TRBV27 and TRBJ1-3, with D maybe TRBD1 (5 bases). In germline, CDR1 is MNHEY, CDR2 SMNVEV (reference sequence). V lost 6 bases and J lost 0, with 9 bases in between. The length of the CDR3 is 14 residues. The CDR3 nucleotides read TGTGCCAGCAGCAGGGTCGGCTCTGGAAACACCATATATTTT. Translating gives CASSRVGSGNTIYF.

The V and J genes are TRBV28 and TRBJ2-3; 10 bases line up with TRBD1. Germline V lookup: CDR1 MDHEN, CDR2 SYDVKM. J was trimmed by 3 bases and V by 6 bases; bases with no gene match: 6. The CDR3 spans 15 residues. The CDR3 bases are TGTGCCAGCAGCACTGACAGGGGGCCGACAGATACGCAGTATTTT. This translates into CASSTDRGPTDTQYF.

The rearrangement uses TRBV6-5 and TRBJ2-7; 16 bases fit TRBD2. J gave up 3 bases and V 9 bases, and 5 bases lay outside the gene matches. The CDR3 has 15 residues. Germline V gene lookup returns CDR1 MNHEY and CDR2 SVGAGI. CDR3 DNA: TGTGCCAGTGGGACTAGCGGGAGGGCCAACTACGAGCAGTACTTC. Translated: CASGTSGRANYEQYF.

The chain couples TRBV11-3 to TRBJ2-7, with 7 bases that match TRBD1. The CDR3 is 13 amino acids. In germline, CDR1 is SGHNT, CDR2 YENEEA. V lost 3 bases, J lost 3 bases, and 2 bases stayed unmatched. The CDR3: CASSLRDSYEQYF. As DNA, the CDR3 is TGTGCCAGCAGCTTGAGGGACAGCTACGAGCAGTACTTC.

The chain has TRBV9 and TRBJ2-5; TRBD1 aligns across 7 bases. Germline CDR1 is SGDLS and CDR2 is YYNGEE. This CDR3 is built from 15 residues. Germline trimming cut 0 bases from V and 0 bases from J; bases unmatched to any gene: 2. The CDR3 is CASSVEGGYQETQYF. The CDR3 bases are TGTGCCAGCAGCGTAGAAGGGGGCTACCAAGAGACCCAGTACTTC.